These 24 T cell receptor beta chains share one sample of origin, sequenced in a study of blood T cell repertoires in COVID-19. Profiling relied on immunoSEQ multiplex PCR, and the TCRdb table lists in-frame clones only, not all of them. Here the sample spans 300,000 to 450,000 clones, around 87% being singletons. Source material: PBMCs or T cells enriched from blood (not recorded which). Receptors originate from a man aged 18-30 years who had recovered from COVID-19.

In this sample, this clone turned up a few times. The chain couples TRBV2 to TRBJ1-5, with 9 bases identical to TRBD1. V was pared by 2 bases and J by 6 bases, with 8 bases of the junction left unmatched. The CDR3 contains 16 residues. Germline lookup yields CDR1 SNHLY and CDR2 FYNNEI. Written as DNA, the CDR3 is TGTGCCAGCAGTGAACGCCTACAGGGGGCCGGTCAGCCCCAGCATTTT. This gives the protein CASSERLQGAGQPQHF.

V usage is TRBV19 and J usage is TRBJ1-1, with D maybe TRBD1 (5 bases). V was shortened by 7 bases and J by 0 bases, with 15 bases between the two germline ends. The CDR3 covers 15 residues. CDR1 LNHDA and CDR2 SQIVND come from the germline V gene (reference sequence). The CDR3 nucleotides read TGTGCCAGTATGGGGCAGGCGCAAATGAACACTGAAGCTTTCTTT. Encoded protein: CASMGQAQMNTEAFF.

The rearrangement uses TRBV5-6 and TRBJ1-3; a weak D match, TRBD1 (6 bases). The CDR3 has 15 amino acids. Germline CDR1 and CDR2: SGHDT and YYEEEE. The germline V and J ends were trimmed by 1 base and 4 bases, with 12 bases remaining between them. The CDR3 DNA reads TGTGCCAGCAGCTTGCAGGGGATAACAGGAAACACCATATATTTT. It yields the protein CASSLQGITGNTIYF.

The chain links TRBV5-1 to TRBJ1-1; unclear D gene. Germline V gene lookup returns CDR1 SGHRS and CDR2 YFSETQ. The CDR3 runs 14 residues. V lost 2 bases and J 2 bases, leaving 10 bases between the germline ends. This CDR3 reads CASSLSSSNTEAFF. The CDR3, as DNA: TGCGCCAGCAGCTTATCGAGTTCTAACACTGAAGCTTTCTTT.

This sequence joins TRBV10-1 and TRBJ1-6, with D uncertain. The V end lost 1 base, the J end lost 7 bases, and 8 bases lay between the germline ends. The CDR3 is 14 amino acids. The germline V gene encodes CDR1 WNHNN and CDR2 SYGVQD (reference sequence). The CDR3 spells CASSEWAQNSPLHF. DNA for the CDR3: TGCGCCAGCAGTGAGTGGGCCCAGAATTCACCCCTCCACTTT.

This chain links TRBV5-1 with TRBJ2-7; D uncertain. The V end lost 5 bases, the J end lost 2 bases, and 11 bases lay between the germline ends. Germline V gene data show CDR1 as SGHRS and CDR2 as YFSETQ. The CDR3 has 13 residues. CDR3 nucleotide sequence: TGCGCCAGCAGATCTGACATACCCTACGAGCAGTACTTC. Protein product: CASRSDIPYEQYF.

Comment on this clone: Other DNA variants within this sample encode the same CDR3. This sequence joins TRBV7-9 and TRBJ1-1; D uncertain. The CDR3 totals 14 residues. Trimming removed 5 bases from V and 5 bases from J, with 15 bases in between. Germline assignment: CDR1 SEHNR and CDR2 FQNEAQ (reference sequence). The CDR3 region has the DNA TGTGCCAGCAGCCCCTCGGGAGGGCGTACTGAAGCTTTCTTT. The encoded protein is CASSPSGGRTEAFF. Full variable domain (outside the CDR3, taken from reference TRBV7-9 and TRBJ1-1): DTGVSQNPRHKITKRGQNVTFRCDPISEHNRLYWYRQTLGQGPEFLTYFQNEAQLEKSRLLSDRFSAERPKGSFSTLEIQRTEQGDSAMYLCASSPSGGRTEAFFGQGTRLTVV.

This chain connects TRBV9 to TRBJ2-3; 11 nucleotides agree with TRBD2. Germline CDR1 reads SGDLS; CDR2 reads YYNGEE. The V segment lost 0 bases and the J segment 3 bases; nucleotides outside the gene matches: 9. The CDR3 runs to 18 residues. The CDR3 coding sequence is TGTGCCAGCAGCGTAGGGACCTTAGCGGGAGGGCCAACAGATACGCAGTATTTT. It specifies CASSVGTLAGGPTDTQYF.

This clone was observed once. The chain couples TRBV19 to TRBJ2-7, with a possible D match to TRBD2 (6 bases). CDR1 and CDR2 (germline): LNHDA, SQIVND (reference sequence). The CDR3 totals 15 residues. The V and J ends lost 3 bases and 2 bases respectively, with 14 bases between them. CDR3 nucleotides: TGTGCCAGTAGTATCACGGGAGTAACAACCTACGAGCAGTACTTC. Translation: CASSITGVTTYEQYF.

The chain combines TRBV19 with TRBJ2-5; D gene uncertain. The CDR3 sequence is 15 residues long. Trimming left V 5 bases short and J 0 bases short, with 13 bases between. CDR1 is LNHDA and CDR2 is SQIVND in the germline V gene (reference sequence). The CDR3 DNA reads TGTGCCAGTAGTCTCACTGGGCTATACCAAGAGACCCAGTACTTC. Protein product: CASSLTGLYQETQYF.

V and J are TRBV3-1 (or the pseudogene TRBV3-2) and TRBJ1-2; possibly TRBD1 for D (6 bases). This CDR3 contains 16 residues. CDR1 LGHDT and CDR2 YNNKEL come from the germline V gene (reference sequence). V lost 0 bases and J 8 bases, leaving 19 bases between the germline ends. CDR3 in DNA: TGTGCCAGCAGCCAAGATAGCGGGGGCCCACGTTCCGGCTACACCTTC. Translated: CASSQDSGGPRSGYTF.

This clone showed up just once. This rearrangement joins TRBV9 to TRBJ2-3; TRBD1 agrees at 8 bases. From germline, CDR1 is SGDLS and CDR2 YYNGEE. There are 16 residues in the CDR3. V shed 2 bases and J 4 bases; nucleotides not matched to a gene: 9. CDR3 coding DNA: TGTGCCAGCAGCGTTTGGATGGACAGGGCTGCAGATACGCAGTATTTT. This encodes CASSVWMDRAADTQYF.

The rearrangement uses TRBV6-5 and TRBJ2-7; 9 bases line up with TRBD1. Germline lookup yields CDR1 MNHEY and CDR2 SVGAGI. This CDR3 is built from 13 residues. The V segment lost 6 bases and the J segment 5 bases; nucleotides outside the gene matches: 5. CDR3 sequence: CASSGQGPHEQYF. The CDR3 bases are TGTGCCAGCAGCGGACAGGGGCCCCACGAGCAGTACTTC.

The V and J genes are TRBV5-1 and TRBJ2-3, with 7 bases aligning to TRBD1. CDR1 is SGHRS, CDR2 YFSETQ, per germline. CDR3 length: 17 amino acids. Trimming at V came to 0 bases and at J to 5 bases, leaving 12 bases not matched to a gene. Here the CDR3 DNA reads TGCGCCAGCAGCTTGGCCGTTAAGACAGGGCAAAGAGATACGCAGTATTTT. It codes for CASSLAVKTGQRDTQYF.

J is TRBJ1-1 and V is TRBV7-8, with D possibly TRBD1 on 6 matching bases. This CDR3 is 15 amino acids long. Looked up from germline, CDR1 is SGHVS and CDR2 is FQNEAQ. Trimming cost V 0 bases and J 7 bases, with 15 bases left between them. CDR3 residues: CASSLASTGPNEAFF. The CDR3, as DNA: TGTGCCAGCAGCTTAGCGTCGACAGGACCCAATGAAGCTTTCTTT.

The chain joins TRBV6-5 to TRBJ2-5; 8 nucleotides line up with TRBD2. Germline V gives CDR1 MNHEY, CDR2 SVGAGI. Unmatched junction bases numbered 12, after V lost 4 bases and J lost 5 bases. This CDR3 spans 16 amino acids. CDR3 in amino acids: CASSFGAGALEETQYF. The CDR3, as DNA: TGTGCCAGCAGTTTCGGAGCGGGGGCCTTAGAGGAGACCCAGTACTTC.

The chain carries TRBV11-2 and TRBJ2-1, with a weak D call TRBD1 (6 bases). The ends were cut back, 1 base at V and 4 bases at J, with 8 bases in the middle. CDR1 SGHAT and CDR2 FQNNGV come from the germline V gene. The CDR3 runs to 14 residues. CDR3 in amino acids: CASSLVQGYNEQFF. The CDR3 DNA reads TGTGCCAGCAGCTTAGTACAGGGATACAATGAGCAGTTCTTC.

This CDR3 is CASSLVGGADTQYF. CDR3 DNA sequence: TGTGCCAGCAGCTTAGTGGGGGGGGCAGATACGCAGTATTTT. This chain joins TRBV5-4 and TRBJ2-3, with 7 bases aligning to TRBD2. The CDR3 length is 14 residues. Per the germline V gene, CDR1 is SGHNT and CDR2 is YYREEE (reference sequence). Unmatched junction bases numbered 4, after V lost 2 bases and J lost 4 bases.

The J gene is TRBJ2-7, the V gene TRBV5-1, with D perhaps matching TRBD1 (6 bases). This CDR3 has 12 amino acids. The germline V gene encodes CDR1 SGHRS and CDR2 YFSETQ. Trimming pared 4 bases from V and 5 bases from J, leaving 10 bases between. The CDR3 reads CASSPTGHEQYF. CDR3 in DNA: TGCGCCAGCAGCCCCACAGGGCACGAGCAGTACTTC.

This chain uses TRBV18 with TRBJ1-2; D remains unclear. The germline V and J ends were trimmed by 4 bases and 0 bases, with 21 bases remaining between them. This CDR3 has 18 amino acids. Germline CDR1 is KGHSH and CDR2 is LQKENI. The CDR3 DNA follows: TGTGCCAGCTCACTTAAAGACTTCGGATACACCGCTAACTATGGCTACACCTTC. It is translated as CASSLKDFGYTANYGYTF.

V usage is TRBV18 and J usage is TRBJ2-7; tentative D call: TRBD2 (5 bases). Trimming shortened V by 0 bases and J by 0 bases, and 9 bases separated the two germline ends. This CDR3 comprises 15 residues. The V gene's germline CDR1 is KGHSH and CDR2 LQKENI. CDR3 loop: CASSPPFGLSYEQYF. CDR3 coding DNA: TGTGCCAGCTCACCACCGTTCGGACTCTCCTACGAGCAGTACTTC. The full variable domain, completed using reference TRBV18 and TRBJ2-7, is NAGVMQNPRHLVRRRGQEARLRCSPMKGHSHVYWYRQLPEEGLKFMVYLQKENIIDESGMPKERFSAEFPKEGPSILRIQQVVRGDSAAYFCASSPPFGLSYEQYFGPGTRLTVT.

The genes are TRBV4-2 and TRBJ1-1, with 7 nucleotides matching TRBD1. The CDR3 is 17 residues long. Germline V gene data show CDR1 as LGHNA and CDR2 as YNFKEQ. The J segment lost 0 bases and the V segment lost 0 bases, leaving 7 bases of the junction unmatched. The DNA for the CDR3 is TGTGCCAGCAGCCAAGATCTGGGACAGTTCATGAACACTGAAGCTTTCTTT. It yields the protein CASSQDLGQFMNTEAFF.

On this clone itself: This sample also contains other DNA sequences that code for the same CDR3. J is TRBJ2-7 and V is TRBV29-1; 10 bases map to TRBD1. CDR3 size: 12 residues. J gave up 3 bases and V 4 bases, and 0 bases lay outside the gene matches. Germline lookup yields CDR1 SQVTM and CDR2 ANQGSEA. The chain's CDR3 is CSVGTGGYEQYF. The CDR3 DNA follows: TGCAGCGTTGGGACAGGGGGCTACGAGCAGTACTTC.

The chain combines TRBV7-7 with TRBJ2-1; TRBD2 matches at 7 bases. The junction had 10 bases not matched to a gene; V was cut back by 6 bases and J by 5 bases. Germline V CDR1 and CDR2: SSHAT, FNYEAQ (reference sequence). The CDR3 sequence is 15 residues long. The CDR3 here is CASSRSGLGHNEQFF. In nucleotides, the CDR3 is TGTGCCAGCAGTCGTAGCGGACTAGGCCACAATGAGCAGTTCTTC.